Listed below are T cell receptor beta chains from one sample, sequenced in a study of T cell changes during pregnancy in multiple sclerosis. Libraries were prepared by immunoSEQ multiplex PCR; TCRdb keeps only in-frame clonotypes and omits some of them. The sample records 50,000 to 75,000 clones, over 90% being singletons. Sample: CD8+ T cells from peripheral blood mononuclear cells, taken in the third trimester of pregnancy. These receptors were obtained from a female donor with multiple sclerosis, enrolled in a pregnancy study. Each CDR3 is given with its conserved first and last residue. Each record gives: V gene, J gene, D gene, clone size, CDR3 protein, CDR3 DNA. The D gene is left open where the match is weak. Clone size is stated in some rows and not others, as once, few, many or a class when expanded.

v_call: TRBV5-1
j_call: TRBJ2-7
d_call: TRBD1
clone_size: NA
cdr3_aa: CASSLEGAGGPSEQYF
cdr3_nt: TGCGCCAGCAGCTTGGAAGGGGCAGGGGGCCCGTCCGAGCAGTACTTC

v_call: TRBV19
j_call: TRBJ2-1
d_call: NA
clone_size: NA
cdr3_aa: CASSLRDTRINEQFF
cdr3_nt: TGTGCCAGTAGTCTCCGGGACACGAGGATCAATGAGCAGTTCTTC

v_call: TRBV5-3
j_call: TRBJ1-4
d_call: TRBD1
clone_size: NA
cdr3_aa: CASFDRGGEKLFF
cdr3_nt: TGTGCCAGCTTCGACAGGGGTGGTGAAAAACTGTTTTTT

v_call: TRBV4-3
j_call: TRBJ2-2
d_call: NA
clone_size: NA
cdr3_aa: CASSQDAYAANTGELFF
cdr3_nt: TGCGCCAGCAGCCAAGATGCGTATGCCGCGAACACCGGGGAGCTGTTTTTT

v_call: TRBV27
j_call: TRBJ2-2
d_call: TRBD2
clone_size: once
cdr3_aa: CASSLPYSGRFPGELFF
cdr3_nt: TGTGCCAGCAGTTTACCTTATAGCGGGAGATTCCCCGGGGAGCTGTTTTTT

v_call: TRBV5-1
j_call: TRBJ2-7
d_call: NA
clone_size: NA
cdr3_aa: CASSFPQGYEQYF
cdr3_nt: TGCGCCAGCAGCTTCCCACAGGGTTACGAGCAGTACTTC

v_call: TRBV9
j_call: TRBJ2-1
d_call: NA
clone_size: NA
cdr3_aa: CASSGSSSFSYEQFF
cdr3_nt: TGTGCCAGCAGCGGAAGTTCTTCCTTTAGTTATGAGCAGTTCTTC

v_call: TRBV5-3
j_call: TRBJ1-2
d_call: TRBD1
clone_size: NA
cdr3_aa: CARSLSGAGGRTNYGYTF
cdr3_nt: TGTGCCAGAAGCTTGTCGGGGGCAGGGGGGCGAACTAACTATGGCTACACCTTC

v_call: TRBV6-1
j_call: TRBJ2-7
d_call: TRBD1
clone_size: once
cdr3_aa: CASSERPGTGSYEQYF
cdr3_nt: TGTGCCAGCAGTGAACGTCCCGGGACAGGTTCCTACGAGCAGTACTTC

v_call: TRBV27
j_call: TRBJ1-2
d_call: NA
clone_size: NA
cdr3_aa: CASSPGQTDGYGYTF
cdr3_nt: TGTGCCAGCAGCCCAGGTCAGACGGATGGCTATGGCTACACCTTC

v_call: TRBV6-5
j_call: TRBJ1-3
d_call: TRBD1
clone_size: NA
cdr3_aa: CATGQGDGNTIYF
cdr3_nt: TGTGCCACGGGACAGGGTGATGGAAACACCATATATTTT

v_call: TRBV21-1
j_call: TRBJ2-1
d_call: NA
clone_size: NA
cdr3_aa: CASSKASGSEQFF
cdr3_nt: TGTGCCAGCAGCAAAGCTTCCGGGAGTGAGCAGTTCTTC

v_call: TRBV7-6
j_call: TRBJ2-3
d_call: NA
clone_size: NA
cdr3_aa: CASSSDYYTDTQYF
cdr3_nt: TGTGCCAGCAGCTCGGACTATTACACAGATACGCAGTATTTT

v_call: TRBV6-1
j_call: TRBJ1-2
d_call: TRBD1
clone_size: NA
cdr3_aa: CASSEPGTGLYGYTF
cdr3_nt: TGTGCCAGCAGTGAGCCCGGGACAGGGCTCTATGGCTACACCTTC

v_call: TRBV19
j_call: TRBJ1-1
d_call: TRBD1
clone_size: NA
cdr3_aa: CASSEGQGLNTEAFF
cdr3_nt: TGTGCCAGTAGTGAAGGACAGGGACTAAACACTGAAGCTTTCTTT

v_call: TRBV7-6
j_call: TRBJ2-7
d_call: TRBD2
clone_size: NA
cdr3_aa: CASSLEASGTYEQYF
cdr3_nt: TGTGCCAGCAGCTTAGAAGCTAGCGGGACCTACGAGCAGTACTTC

v_call: TRBV7-2
j_call: TRBJ1-2
d_call: TRBD1
clone_size: NA
cdr3_aa: CASSLNDRDYGYTF
cdr3_nt: TGTGCCAGCAGCTTAAACGACAGGGACTATGGCTACACCTTC

v_call: TRBV27
j_call: TRBJ2-1
d_call: TRBD1
clone_size: NA
cdr3_aa: CASGSRQGDYNEQFF
cdr3_nt: TGTGCCAGCGGTTCCCGACAGGGGGACTACAATGAGCAGTTCTTC

v_call: TRBV28
j_call: TRBJ1-4
d_call: NA
clone_size: NA
cdr3_aa: CASGPGLANEKLFF
cdr3_nt: TGTGCCAGCGGACCGGGACTGGCGAATGAAAAACTGTTTTTT

v_call: TRBV27
j_call: TRBJ2-1
d_call: TRBD2
clone_size: NA
cdr3_aa: CASSLGPSGRSRSYNEQFF
cdr3_nt: TGTGCCAGCAGTTTGGGTCCTAGCGGGAGGAGTCGATCCTACAATGAGCAGTTCTTC

v_call: TRBV15
j_call: TRBJ2-1
d_call: TRBD2
clone_size: NA
cdr3_aa: CATSRGGGGYNEQFF
cdr3_nt: TGTGCCACCAGCAGGGGTGGGGGAGGGTACAATGAGCAGTTCTTC

v_call: TRBV19
j_call: TRBJ2-3
d_call: NA
clone_size: NA
cdr3_aa: CASRMGGFGTDTQYF
cdr3_nt: TGTGCCAGTAGGATGGGCGGGTTTGGCACAGATACGCAGTATTTT

v_call: TRBV19
j_call: TRBJ2-7
d_call: NA
clone_size: NA
cdr3_aa: CASNSGGAAYEQYF
cdr3_nt: TGTGCCAGTAATTCGGGCGGGGCCGCCTACGAGCAGTACTTC

v_call: TRBV28
j_call: TRBJ2-1
d_call: NA
clone_size: NA
cdr3_aa: CASSRAEGDGQFF
cdr3_nt: TGTGCCAGCAGCCGCGCGGAGGGAGACGGGCAGTTCTTC

v_call: TRBV7-9
j_call: TRBJ2-7
d_call: TRBD1
clone_size: NA
cdr3_aa: CASSPSRDSYEQYF
cdr3_nt: TGTGCCAGCAGCCCTAGCCGGGACAGCTACGAGCAGTACTTC

v_call: TRBV27
j_call: TRBJ2-2
d_call: NA
clone_size: NA
cdr3_aa: CASSSPDRNTGELFF
cdr3_nt: TGTGCCAGCAGTTCCCCGGACAGAAACACCGGGGAGCTGTTTTTT

v_call: TRBV7-9
j_call: TRBJ2-5
d_call: TRBD2
clone_size: NA
cdr3_aa: CASSSPLGGRQVLETQYF
cdr3_nt: TGTGCCAGCAGCTCCCCCTTGGGGGGGAGGCAGGTTTTGGAGACCCAGTACTTC

v_call: TRBV15
j_call: TRBJ2-5
d_call: NA
clone_size: NA
cdr3_aa: CATSSGVGGGKETQYF
cdr3_nt: TGTGCCACCAGCAGTGGGGTGGGAGGGGGGAAAGAGACCCAGTACTTC

v_call: TRBV6-1
j_call: TRBJ2-5
d_call: NA
clone_size: once
cdr3_aa: CASSEWAGFGETQYF
cdr3_nt: TGTGCCAGCAGTGAATGGGCAGGTTTTGGAGAGACCCAGTACTTC

v_call: TRBV7-8
j_call: TRBJ2-1
d_call: TRBD2
clone_size: NA
cdr3_aa: CASSLETSGRFYNEQFF
cdr3_nt: TGTGCCAGCAGCTTAGAGACTAGCGGGAGGTTTTACAATGAGCAGTTCTTC

v_call: TRBV5-1
j_call: TRBJ2-7
d_call: NA
clone_size: NA
cdr3_aa: CASSLGQLGGYEQYF
cdr3_nt: TGCGCCAGCAGCCTAGGACAGCTAGGCGGCTACGAGCAGTACTTC

v_call: TRBV4-3
j_call: TRBJ1-1
d_call: TRBD1
clone_size: NA
cdr3_aa: CASSQGDRVNTEAFF
cdr3_nt: TGCGCCAGCAGCCAGGGGGACAGGGTAAACACTGAAGCTTTCTTT

v_call: TRBV5-8
j_call: TRBJ2-7
d_call: NA
clone_size: NA
cdr3_aa: CASSPTEIGNYEQYF
cdr3_nt: TGTGCCAGCAGCCCTACAGAGATCGGAAATTACGAGCAGTACTTC

v_call: TRBV19
j_call: TRBJ2-7
d_call: TRBD2
clone_size: NA
cdr3_aa: CASSITSGSPNEQYF
cdr3_nt: TGTGCCAGTAGTATAACGAGCGGGAGTCCCAACGAGCAGTACTTC

v_call: TRBV5-1
j_call: TRBJ2-2
d_call: NA
clone_size: NA
cdr3_aa: CASSLGRGTANTGELFF
cdr3_nt: TGCGCCAGCAGCTTGGGCCGGGGAACAGCGAACACCGGGGAGCTGTTTTTT

v_call: TRBV6-5
j_call: TRBJ2-7
d_call: TRBD1
clone_size: NA
cdr3_aa: CASSERVQGSEQYF
cdr3_nt: TGTGCCAGCAGTGAACGGGTACAGGGGAGCGAGCAGTACTTC

v_call: TRBV11-2
j_call: TRBJ1-1
d_call: TRBD1
clone_size: NA
cdr3_aa: CASSTQGADTEAFF
cdr3_nt: TGTGCCAGCAGCACCCAGGGGGCTGACACTGAAGCTTTCTTT

v_call: TRBV9
j_call: TRBJ2-3
d_call: TRBD1
clone_size: NA
cdr3_aa: CASSYGQGVADTQYF
cdr3_nt: TGTGCCAGCAGTTACGGACAGGGTGTTGCAGATACGCAGTATTTT

v_call: TRBV4-1
j_call: TRBJ1-2
d_call: NA
clone_size: NA
cdr3_aa: CASSQIVANYYGYTF
cdr3_nt: TGCGCCAGCAGCCAAATTGTAGCGAACTACTATGGCTACACCTTC

v_call: TRBV7-2
j_call: TRBJ2-7
d_call: NA
clone_size: NA
cdr3_aa: CASSLAPGSSYEQYF
cdr3_nt: TGTGCCAGCAGCTTAGCACCCGGGAGCTCCTACGAGCAGTACTTC

v_call: TRBV29-1
j_call: TRBJ2-7
d_call: NA
clone_size: NA
cdr3_aa: CSVVSGFGGSAYEQYF
cdr3_nt: TGCAGCGTTGTCAGTGGATTTGGGGGGAGTGCCTACGAGCAGTACTTC

v_call: TRBV7-9
j_call: TRBJ2-1
d_call: TRBD2
clone_size: NA
cdr3_aa: CASSPFAGEVDEQFF
cdr3_nt: TGTGCCAGCAGCCCCTTCGCGGGAGAGGTTGATGAGCAGTTCTTC

v_call: TRBV30
j_call: TRBJ2-2
d_call: NA
clone_size: NA
cdr3_aa: CAWSPTPTRGLFF
cdr3_nt: TGTGCCTGGAGTCCCACTCCTACGCGTGGGCTGTTTTTT

v_call: TRBV13
j_call: TRBJ2-7
d_call: TRBD2
clone_size: NA
cdr3_aa: CASSSTGTSGTDYEQYF
cdr3_nt: TGTGCCAGCAGTAGCACCGGGACTAGCGGGACAGACTACGAGCAGTACTTC

v_call: TRBV27
j_call: TRBJ2-7
d_call: TRBD1
clone_size: NA
cdr3_aa: CASSFSGQGAYEQYF
cdr3_nt: TGTGCCAGCAGTTTTTCAGGACAGGGTGCCTACGAGCAGTACTTC

v_call: TRBV15
j_call: TRBJ2-5
d_call: TRBD2
clone_size: NA
cdr3_aa: CATSSPGGLETQYF
cdr3_nt: TGTGCCACCAGCAGCCCCGGGGGGTTAGAGACCCAGTACTTC

v_call: TRBV28
j_call: TRBJ2-5
d_call: NA
clone_size: NA
cdr3_aa: CASSSLLSRGTQYF
cdr3_nt: TGTGCCAGCAGTTCCCTCCTTAGCCGTGGGACCCAGTACTTC

v_call: TRBV30
j_call: TRBJ1-1
d_call: NA
clone_size: NA
cdr3_aa: CAWSEFGEDTEAFF
cdr3_nt: TGTGCCTGGAGTGAATTTGGGGAGGACACTGAAGCTTTCTTT

v_call: TRBV11-1
j_call: TRBJ2-1
d_call: NA
clone_size: NA
cdr3_aa: CASSPGLYNEQFF
cdr3_nt: TGTGCCAGCAGCCCCGGACTCTACAATGAGCAGTTCTTC

v_call: TRBV11-2
j_call: TRBJ2-3
d_call: NA
clone_size: NA
cdr3_aa: CASWEGTASTDTQYF
cdr3_nt: TGTGCCAGCTGGGAAGGGACTGCTAGCACAGATACGCAGTATTTT

v_call: TRBV30
j_call: TRBJ1-3
d_call: NA
clone_size: NA
cdr3_aa: CAWSVLGGTSGNTIYF
cdr3_nt: TGTGCCTGGAGTGTACTTGGGGGGACCTCTGGAAACACCATATATTTT

v_call: TRBV28
j_call: TRBJ2-5
d_call: TRBD2
clone_size: NA
cdr3_aa: CASWGGGETQYF
cdr3_nt: TGTGCCAGCTGGGGGGGAGGGGAGACCCAGTACTTC

v_call: TRBV27
j_call: TRBJ2-1
d_call: NA
clone_size: NA
cdr3_aa: CASSLTALVSYNEQFF
cdr3_nt: TGTGCCAGCAGTTTAACAGCACTAGTCTCCTACAATGAGCAGTTCTTC

v_call: TRBV7-9
j_call: TRBJ2-5
d_call: NA
clone_size: NA
cdr3_aa: CASSHPGITGETRETQYF
cdr3_nt: TGTGCCAGCAGCCATCCGGGGATTACGGGAGAGACGAGGGAGACCCAGTACTTC